This T cell receptor (beta chain) was sequenced during a study of blood T cell repertoires in COVID-19. Overall study context: Both acute and convalescent COVID-19 samples were obtained from the United States, Italy and Spain. Sample material is recorded as cDNA or gDNA derived from T cells, B-cell-depleted T cells, or PBMCs.

CDR3 size: 13 residues. CDR1 MNHEY and CDR2 SVGAGI come from the germline V gene. V dropped 6 bases and J dropped 8; count of bases not matched to a gene: 1. The authors' processing: Nucleated cell counts were estimated from reference gene primer amplification. Produced via immunoSEQ multiplex PCR; TCRdb's table is partial and in-frame only. Clone size and the V and J calls come from that table; the DNA yielded D and trimming. The sample has about 29,000 clones; less than 90% are singletons. This rearrangement joins TRBV6-5 to TRBJ2-4, with 13 nucleotides matching TRBD2. The receptor comes from an elderly man with active COVID-19. The specimen was peripheral blood. CDR3 coding DNA: TGTGCCAGCAGACTAGCGGGGGGGGACATTCAGTACTTC. This gives the protein CASRLAGGDIQYF.